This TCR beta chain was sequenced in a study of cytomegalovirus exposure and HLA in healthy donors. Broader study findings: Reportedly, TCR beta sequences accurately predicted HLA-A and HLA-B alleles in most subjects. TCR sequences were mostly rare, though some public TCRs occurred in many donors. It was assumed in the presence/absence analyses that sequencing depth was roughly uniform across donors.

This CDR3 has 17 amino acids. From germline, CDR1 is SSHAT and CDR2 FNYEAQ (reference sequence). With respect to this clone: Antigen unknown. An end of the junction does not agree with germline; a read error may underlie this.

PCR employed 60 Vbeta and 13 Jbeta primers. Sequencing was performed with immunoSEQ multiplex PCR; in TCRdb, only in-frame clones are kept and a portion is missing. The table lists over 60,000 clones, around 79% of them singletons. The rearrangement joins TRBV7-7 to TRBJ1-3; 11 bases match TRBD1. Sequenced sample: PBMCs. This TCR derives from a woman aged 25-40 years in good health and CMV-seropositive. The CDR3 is CASSAGTGGFSGNTIYF. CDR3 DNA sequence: TGTGCTAGCAGCGCCGGGACAGGGGGTTTCTCTGGAAACACCATATATTTT.